This T cell receptor (beta chain) was recorded in a study of blood T cell repertoires in COVID-19. Individuals drawn from 20 to 25 US areas were roughly 18 to 100 years old. Participants reported their clinical history, and cohort assignment relied on those reports. There are 14 residues in the CDR3. V lost 8 bases and J lost 0, with 11 bases in between. Germline CDR1 is SNHLY and CDR2 is FYNNEI. Authors' processing steps: Reference gene primer amplification yielded estimated nucleated cell counts. Using immunoSEQ multiplex PCR, the repertoire was profiled, and TCRdb retains in-frame clones only, with some absent. V and J calls and clone size follow that table, whereas D and trimming were derived from the DNA. The sample yields about 310,000 clones, roughly 90% seen once.

The sequencing sample was made of PBMCs or T cells enriched from blood (not recorded which). The TCR comes from a woman aged 25 to 45 who had recovered from COVID-19. This chain uses TRBV2 with TRBJ1-5, with D perhaps TRBD1 (5 bases). CDR3 sequence reads: CASGRTLSNQPQHF. In DNA form, the CDR3 reads TGTGCCAGCGGACGGACACTTAGCAATCAGCCCCAGCATTTT.